This T cell receptor (beta chain) was recorded in a study of T cell repertoires in cytomegalovirus infection. The overall study: Recently identified HLA-C-restricted CMV epitopes were among the peptides used. Shared public TCR beta signatures pointed to both CMV infection and a matching HLA type.

MiXCR was run by TCRdb on the reads, yielding one entry per CDR3 protein. Of about 920,000 distinct CDR3 sequences in the sample, roughly 30% were seen once. A word on this clonotype: The antigen remains unidentified.

Study results and caveats: The study identified carriers of CMV plus the relevant HLA from cumulative public TCR beta family frequency. HLA-C-restricted TCR beta clonotypes specific for CMV led the ex vivo response.

Germline loops: CDR1 SGHTA, CDR2 FQGNSA. The length of the CDR3 is 15 residues. The V gene end was trimmed by 5 bases and the J gene end by 6 bases; junction bases not matched to a gene: 7. This chain joins TRBV7-2 and TRBJ2-5; 12 bases match TRBD2. This TCR came from a human donor in good health (CMV status not recorded). Some clones in this sample may be carry-over from other donors' samples. Material: cultured CD8+ T cells from PBMCs, obtained from culture after CMV antigen stimulation. The CDR3 DNA is TGTGCCAGCAGCACTAGCGGGGGGCCCTTTCAGACCCAGTACTTC. Amino acids: CASSTSGGPFQTQYF.